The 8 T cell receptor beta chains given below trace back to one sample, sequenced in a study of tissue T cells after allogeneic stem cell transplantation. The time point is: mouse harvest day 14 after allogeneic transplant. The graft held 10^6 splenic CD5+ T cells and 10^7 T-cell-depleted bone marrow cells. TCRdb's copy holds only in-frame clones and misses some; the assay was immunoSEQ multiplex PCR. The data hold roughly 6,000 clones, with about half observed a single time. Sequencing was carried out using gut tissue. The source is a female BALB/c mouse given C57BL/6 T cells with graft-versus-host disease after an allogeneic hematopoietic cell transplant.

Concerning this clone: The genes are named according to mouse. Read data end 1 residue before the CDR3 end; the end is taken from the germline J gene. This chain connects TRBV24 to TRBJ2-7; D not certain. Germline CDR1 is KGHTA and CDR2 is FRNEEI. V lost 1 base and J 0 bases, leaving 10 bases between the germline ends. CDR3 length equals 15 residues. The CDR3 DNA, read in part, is TGTGCCAGCAGTCTGTCGATTGGGAGCTCCTATGAACAGTAC. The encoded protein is CASSLSIGSSYEQY. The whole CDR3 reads CASSLSIGSSYEQYF.

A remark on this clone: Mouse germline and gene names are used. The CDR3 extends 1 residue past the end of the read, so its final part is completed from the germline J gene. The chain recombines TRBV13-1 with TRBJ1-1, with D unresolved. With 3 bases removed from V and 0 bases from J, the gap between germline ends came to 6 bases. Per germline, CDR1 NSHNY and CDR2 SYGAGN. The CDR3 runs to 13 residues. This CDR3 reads CASSAGANTEVFF. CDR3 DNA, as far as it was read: TGTGCCAGCAGTGCCGGGGCAAACACAGAAGTCTTC.

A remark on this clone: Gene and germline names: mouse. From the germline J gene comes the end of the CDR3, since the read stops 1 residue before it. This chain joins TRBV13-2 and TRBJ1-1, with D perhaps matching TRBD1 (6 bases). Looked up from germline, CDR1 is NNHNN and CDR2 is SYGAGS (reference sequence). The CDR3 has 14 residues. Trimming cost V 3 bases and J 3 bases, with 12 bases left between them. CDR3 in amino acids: CASGAHREDTEVFF. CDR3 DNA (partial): TGTGCCAGCGGTGCCCACAGGGAAGACACAGAAGTCTTC.

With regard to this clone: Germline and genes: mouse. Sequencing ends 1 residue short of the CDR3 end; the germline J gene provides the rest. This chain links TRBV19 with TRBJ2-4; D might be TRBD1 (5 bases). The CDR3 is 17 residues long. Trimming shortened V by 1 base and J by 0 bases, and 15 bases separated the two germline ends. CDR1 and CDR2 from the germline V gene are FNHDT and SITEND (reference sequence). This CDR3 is CASSIRSGRLSQNTLYF. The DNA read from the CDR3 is TGTGCCAGCAGTATAAGGTCAGGGAGGCTGAGTCAAAACACCTTGTAC. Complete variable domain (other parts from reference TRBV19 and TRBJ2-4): GGIITQTPKFLIGQEGQKLTLKCQQNFNHDTMYWYRQDSGKGLRLIYYSITENDLQKGDLSEGYDASREKKSSFSLTVTSAQKNEMAVFLCASSIRSGRLSQNTLYFGAGTRLSVL.

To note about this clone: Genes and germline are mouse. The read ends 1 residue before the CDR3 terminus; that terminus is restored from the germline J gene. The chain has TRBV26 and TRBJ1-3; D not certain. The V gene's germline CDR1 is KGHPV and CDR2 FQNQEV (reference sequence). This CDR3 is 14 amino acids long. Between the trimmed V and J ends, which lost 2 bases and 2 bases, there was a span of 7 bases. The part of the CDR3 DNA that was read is TGTGCCAGCAGTCTGGGAGGGACTGGAAATACGCTCTAT. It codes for CASSLGGTGNTLY. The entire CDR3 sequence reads CASSLGGTGNTLYF.

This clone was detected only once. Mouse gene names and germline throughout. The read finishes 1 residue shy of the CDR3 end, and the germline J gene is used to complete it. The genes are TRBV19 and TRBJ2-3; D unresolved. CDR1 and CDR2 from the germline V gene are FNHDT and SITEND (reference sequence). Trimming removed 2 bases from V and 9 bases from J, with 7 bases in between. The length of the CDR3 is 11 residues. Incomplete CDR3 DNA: TGTGCCAGCAGTATCCGGAGGACGCTGTAT. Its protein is CASSIRRTLY. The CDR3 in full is CASSIRRTLYF. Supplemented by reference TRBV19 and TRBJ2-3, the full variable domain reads GGIITQTPKFLIGQEGQKLTLKCQQNFNHDTMYWYRQDSGKGLRLIYYSITENDLQKGDLSEGYDASREKKSSFSLTVTSAQKNEMAVFLCASSIRRTLYFGSGTRLTVL.

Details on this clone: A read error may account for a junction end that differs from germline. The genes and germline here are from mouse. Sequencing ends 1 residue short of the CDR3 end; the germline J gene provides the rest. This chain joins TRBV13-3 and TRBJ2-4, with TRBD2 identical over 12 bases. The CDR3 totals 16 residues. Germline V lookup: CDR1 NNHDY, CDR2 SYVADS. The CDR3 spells CASGEGLGGRQNTLYF. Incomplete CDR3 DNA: TGTGCCAGCGGTGAGGGACTGGGGGGCCGTCAAAACACCTTGTAC.

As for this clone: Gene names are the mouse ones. The CDR3 spells CASSPSGTINERLFF. The covered CDR3 bases are TGTGCCAGCAGTCCCTCCGGGACAATCAACGAAAGATTATTT. The chain couples TRBV19 to TRBJ1-4; possibly TRBD1 for D (6 bases). Coverage ceases 1 residue before the CDR3 finishes, and the germline J gene fills in the end. Germline V gene lookup returns CDR1 FNHDT and CDR2 SITEND (reference sequence). This CDR3 is 15 amino acids long. Trimming took off 4 bases at V and 4 bases at J, with 14 bases between the two ends.